Sequencing of this TCR beta chain was carried out in a study of Ad26.COV2.S vaccination and SARS-CoV-2 variants. At the level of the study: Intramuscular Ad26.COV2.S at 5x10^10 or 1x10^11 viral particles. Study results and caveats: TCR breadth and depth estimates may have understated total T cell responses.

About this clone: Antigen specificity is unknown.

Profiled with immunoSEQ multiplex PCR; TCRdb holds only in-frame clones, not every one. The data contain fewer than 600,000 clones, 80% to 90% of them singletons. Treatment of the sample: roughly 19 received Ad26.COV2.S at low or high dose, single or two shots; 5 received placebo; per-sample allocation not given. Samples analyzed were those drawn on day 63 after the first vaccine or placebo injection. An 18-55-year-old adult in Boston served as donor. The CDR3 totals 13 residues. The germline CDR1 and CDR2 sequences are GTSNPN and SVGIG (reference sequence). Trimming stripped 0 bases from V and 8 bases from J, with 10 bases between.

The sequenced sample was peripheral blood, obtained in a trial of Ad26.COV2.S vaccine versus placebo. This TCR was sampled from a person aged 18-60 years who received the Ad26.COV2.S COVID-19 vaccine or a placebo. J is TRBJ1-4 and V is TRBV30, with D perhaps matching TRBD1 (5 bases). This chain's CDR3 is CAWSVSGKEKLFF. DNA for the CDR3: TGTGCCTGGAGTGTCTCAGGGAAGGAAAAACTGTTTTTT.